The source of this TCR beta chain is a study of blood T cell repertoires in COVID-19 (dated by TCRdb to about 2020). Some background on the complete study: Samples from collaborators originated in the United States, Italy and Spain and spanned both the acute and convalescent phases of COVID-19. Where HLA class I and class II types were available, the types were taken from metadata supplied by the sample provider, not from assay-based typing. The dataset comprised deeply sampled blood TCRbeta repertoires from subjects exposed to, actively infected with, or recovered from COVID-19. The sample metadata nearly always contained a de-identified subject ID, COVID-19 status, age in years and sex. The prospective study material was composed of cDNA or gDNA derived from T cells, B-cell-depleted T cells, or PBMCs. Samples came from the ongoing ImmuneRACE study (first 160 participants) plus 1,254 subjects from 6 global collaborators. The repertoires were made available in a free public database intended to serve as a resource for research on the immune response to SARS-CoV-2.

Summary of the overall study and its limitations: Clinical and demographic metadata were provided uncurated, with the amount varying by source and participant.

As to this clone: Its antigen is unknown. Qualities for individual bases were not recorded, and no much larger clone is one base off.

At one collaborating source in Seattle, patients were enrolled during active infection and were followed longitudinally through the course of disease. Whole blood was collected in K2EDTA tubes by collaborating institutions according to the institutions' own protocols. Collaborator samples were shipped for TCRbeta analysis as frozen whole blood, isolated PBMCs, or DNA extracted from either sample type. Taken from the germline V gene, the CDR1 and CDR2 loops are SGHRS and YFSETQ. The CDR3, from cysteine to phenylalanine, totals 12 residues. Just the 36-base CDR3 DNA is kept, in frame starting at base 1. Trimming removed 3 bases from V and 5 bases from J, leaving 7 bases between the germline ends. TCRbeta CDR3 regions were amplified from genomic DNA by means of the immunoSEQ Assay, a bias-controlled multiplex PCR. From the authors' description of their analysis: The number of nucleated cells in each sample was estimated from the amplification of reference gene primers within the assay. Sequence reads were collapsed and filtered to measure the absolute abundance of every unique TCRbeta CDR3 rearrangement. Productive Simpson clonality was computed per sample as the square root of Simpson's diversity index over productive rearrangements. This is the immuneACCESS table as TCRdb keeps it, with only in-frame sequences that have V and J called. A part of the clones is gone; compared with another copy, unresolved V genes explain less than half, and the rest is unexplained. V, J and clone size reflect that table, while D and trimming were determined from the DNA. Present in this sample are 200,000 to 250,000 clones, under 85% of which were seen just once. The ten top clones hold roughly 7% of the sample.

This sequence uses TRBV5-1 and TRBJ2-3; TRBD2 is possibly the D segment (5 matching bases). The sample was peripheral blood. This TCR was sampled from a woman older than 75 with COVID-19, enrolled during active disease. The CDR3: CASSSEGDTQYF. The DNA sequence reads TGCGCCAGCAGCTCTGAGGGAGATACGCAGTATTTT.